These T cell receptor beta chains were read from a single sample in a study of blood T cells in healthy people across ages. TCRdb ran MiXCR on the 5' RACE reads and lists one entry per CDR3 protein. The data show 650,000 to 1,000,000 distinct CDR3 sequences, about half seen once. Sequences were obtained from blood. Every receptor here comes from an elderly man in good health. The CDR3 runs from the conserved cysteine through the conserved F or W. The order of the fields is V gene, clone size, D gene, J gene, CDR3 DNA, CDR3 protein. The D gene is left open where the match is weak. Rows give clone size only sometimes, using once, few, many, or a class for an expanded clone.

TRBV6-2/TRBV6-3	NA	NA	TRBJ1-6	TGTGCCAGCAGTGACGCAGGGGCGCGCTCACCCCTCCACTTT	CASSDAGARSPLHF
TRBV5-1	NA	NA	TRBJ2-1	TGCGCCAGCAGCTTGGACCCTGGGGTAGAGTTCTTC	CASSLDPGVEFF
TRBV30	once	NA	TRBJ2-6	TGTGCCTGGAGTGCCCCGGGAGGGGCCAACGTCCTGACTTTC	CAWSAPGGANVLTF
TRBV2	NA	TRBD2	TRBJ2-1	TGTGCCAGCAGCTTCCAGACTAGCGGTTACAATGAGCAGTTCTTC	CASSFQTSGYNEQFF
TRBV5-6	NA	TRBD2	TRBJ2-1	TGTGCCAGCAGCATCGGGGAGGGATACAATGAGCAGTTCTTC	CASSIGEGYNEQFF
TRBV7-2	many	TRBD1	TRBJ1-5	TGTGCCAGCAGCTTAGCCGGGACAGGGGGACAGCCCCAGCATTTT	CASSLAGTGGQPQHF
TRBV6-2/TRBV6-3	NA	TRBD1	TRBJ2-5	TGTGCCAGCAGTTCACGGACAGGGGGTATAGATGAGCAGTACTTC	CASSSRTGGIDEQYF
TRBV6-6	NA	NA	TRBJ1-2	TGTGCCAGCAGTTTCACAGGAGCGTATGGCTACACCTTC	CASSFTGAYGYTF
TRBV5-1	NA	NA	TRBJ2-7	TGCGCCAGCAGCTCCAGCCGTGAAACAGGCTCCTACGAGCAGTACTTC	CASSSSRETGSYEQYF
TRBV29-1	few	NA	TRBJ2-7	TGCAGCGTTGAAGATGGGGGTGGGTACGAGCAGTACTTC	CSVEDGGGYEQYF
TRBV7-9	NA	TRBD2	TRBJ2-7	TGTGCCAGCAGCGAGCCCGGGACTAGCGGGAGGCCGACCTACGAGCAGTACTTC	CASSEPGTSGRPTYEQYF
TRBV10-3	NA	NA	TRBJ2-7	TGTGCCATCCGTGACAGAGGGGGTAACGACGAGCAGTACTTC	CAIRDRGGNDEQYF
TRBV20-1	NA	TRBD1	TRBJ2-5	TGCAGTGCTAGCGTCGGACAGGGGATTGAGACCCAGTACTTC	CSASVGQGIETQYF
TRBV15	NA	TRBD2	TRBJ2-7	TGTGTCACCAGCAGAGACCTCCGTCCGGGACTAGCGGTTAGGAGCTCCTACGAGCAGTACTTC	CVTSRDLRPGLAVRSSYEQYF
TRBV20-1	NA	NA	TRBJ1-2	TGCAGTGCTAGAGCCGAAGACAGCCTGAACTATGGCTACACCTTC	CSARAEDSLNYGYTF
TRBV12-3/TRBV12-4	NA	NA	TRBJ2-5	TGTGCCAGCAGTTTATTGGTATCTTCACGAGAGACCCAGTACTTC	CASSLLVSSRETQYF
TRBV28	few	NA	TRBJ2-7	TGTGCCAGCAGTTTCAGGACCCCCTACGAGCAGTACTTC	CASSFRTPYEQYF
TRBV12-3/TRBV12-4	NA	TRBD1	TRBJ2-7	TGTGCCAGCAGTAGGGACAGGGTAGAAGGGCAGTACTTC	CASSRDRVEGQYF
TRBV20-1	many	NA	TRBJ2-7	TGCAGTGCGGCGACTCTACAAAGGGAGCAGTACTTC	CSAATLQREQYF
TRBV28	NA	TRBD1	TRBJ1-4	TGTGCCAGCAGTCTTACAGGGGCAAATGAAAAACTGTTTTTT	CASSLTGANEKLFF
TRBV12-3/TRBV12-4	NA	NA	TRBJ1-5	TGTGCCAGCAGTTTAGGGTCAGGGGTGGGTAGCAATCAGCCCCAGCATTTT	CASSLGSGVGSNQPQHF
TRBV12-3/TRBV12-4	NA	NA	TRBJ1-5	TGTGCCAGCAGTTTGAGGGGGGGAGCTAGCAATCAGCCCCAGCATTTT	CASSLRGGASNQPQHF
TRBV7-8	NA	TRBD2	TRBJ2-1	TGTGCCAGCAGCTTAGTACTAGCGGCTCCCAATGAGCAGTTCTTC	CASSLVLAAPNEQFF
TRBV19	NA	TRBD2	TRBJ2-1	TGTGCCAGTAGTAAGCCGGGACTAGGTGACAATGAGCAGTTCTTC	CASSKPGLGDNEQFF
TRBV28	NA	TRBD1	TRBJ1-5	TGTGCCAGCAGTCAACCCGGGACAGGGAGGCAGCCCCAGCATTTT	CASSQPGTGRQPQHF
TRBV6-5	NA	NA	TRBJ2-3	TGTGCCAGCAGTCAGGAATATACGCAGTATTTT	CASSQEYTQYF
TRBV9	NA	TRBD2	TRBJ2-3	TGTACCAGCAGCGCAGCGGGACTGGCAGATACACAGTATTTT	CTSSAAGLADTQYF
TRBV28	few	NA	TRBJ2-1	TGTGCCAGCAGTCCCCGGGACGGAGACTACAATGAGCAGTTCTTC	CASSPRDGDYNEQFF
TRBV2	NA	NA	TRBJ2-7	TGTGCCAGCAGTGAAGCTCAGGGAGGCGAGCAGTACTTC	CASSEAQGGEQYF
TRBV10-3	NA	NA	TRBJ2-7	TGTGCCATCAGTGAGTCTGGGGCCGGAGGGTTTCACGAGCAGTACTTC	CAISESGAGGFHEQYF
TRBV4-3	NA	NA	TRBJ2-1	TGCGCCAGCAGCCGCCTGAGCGGCAGGGACAATGAGCAGTTCTTC	CASSRLSGRDNEQFF
TRBV29-1	NA	NA	TRBJ2-2	TGCAGCGTTGATCTCAGCACCGGGGAGCTGTTTTTT	CSVDLSTGELFF
TRBV5-1	NA	TRBD1	TRBJ2-6	TGCACCAGTAGGACAGGGCCTACCTCTGGGGCCAACGTCCTGACTTTC	CTSRTGPTSGANVLTF
TRBV6-1	few	NA	TRBJ2-7	TGTGCCAGCAGCCCGTACGGGACGGGAAACTACGAGCAGTACTTC	CASSPYGTGNYEQYF
TRBV4-3	NA	TRBD2	TRBJ2-7	TGCGCCAGCAGCGTCCTCGGTGCGGGAGGGCCGATCTACAATGAGCAGTACTTC	CASSVLGAGGPIYNEQYF
TRBV7-2	few	TRBD1	TRBJ2-1	TGTGCCAGCAGCATACCGGGACAGCACTACAATGAGCAGTTCTTC	CASSIPGQHYNEQFF
TRBV20-1	many	NA	TRBJ2-4	TGCAGTGCCAACGACGGAGGGCCAAGCATTCAGTACTTC	CSANDGGPSIQYF
TRBV12-3/TRBV12-4	NA	NA	TRBJ2-7	TGTGCCAGCAGTTTAGGAGGGTCTAAGGACGAGCAGTACTTC	CASSLGGSKDEQYF
TRBV5-1	many	NA	TRBJ2-7	TGCGCCAGCAGCCGGACGGCTAGCTCCTACGAGCAGTACTTC	CASSRTASSYEQYF